The clone carrying this T cell receptor (beta chain) was seen at least ten times. The data were taken from a study of early T cells in non-severe SARS-CoV-2 infection. Study summary: Sequencing targeted bulk RNA from unsorted whole blood, leaving chains unpaired.

CDR3 length: 13 residues. CDR1 is DFQATT and CDR2 is SNEGSKA in the germline V gene (reference sequence). The ends lost 6 bases at V and 5 bases at J; junction bases unmatched: 6. Unique molecular identifiers were affixed to single, distinct cDNA molecules. TCRdb fed the 5' RACE reads into MiXCR, producing one record per CDR3 protein. The data contain roughly 28,000 distinct CDR3 sequences, 5% to 7% of them singletons. The TCR comes from an adult who was a healthcare worker with PCR-confirmed SARS-CoV-2 infection or an uninfected control (not recorded which). Material: whole blood. The rearrangement joins TRBV20-1 to TRBJ2-7, with TRBD2 identical over 11 bases. The CDR3 bases are TGCAGTGCAAAACTAGCGGGAGACCACGAGCAGTACTTC. Translating it yields CSAKLAGDHEQYF.